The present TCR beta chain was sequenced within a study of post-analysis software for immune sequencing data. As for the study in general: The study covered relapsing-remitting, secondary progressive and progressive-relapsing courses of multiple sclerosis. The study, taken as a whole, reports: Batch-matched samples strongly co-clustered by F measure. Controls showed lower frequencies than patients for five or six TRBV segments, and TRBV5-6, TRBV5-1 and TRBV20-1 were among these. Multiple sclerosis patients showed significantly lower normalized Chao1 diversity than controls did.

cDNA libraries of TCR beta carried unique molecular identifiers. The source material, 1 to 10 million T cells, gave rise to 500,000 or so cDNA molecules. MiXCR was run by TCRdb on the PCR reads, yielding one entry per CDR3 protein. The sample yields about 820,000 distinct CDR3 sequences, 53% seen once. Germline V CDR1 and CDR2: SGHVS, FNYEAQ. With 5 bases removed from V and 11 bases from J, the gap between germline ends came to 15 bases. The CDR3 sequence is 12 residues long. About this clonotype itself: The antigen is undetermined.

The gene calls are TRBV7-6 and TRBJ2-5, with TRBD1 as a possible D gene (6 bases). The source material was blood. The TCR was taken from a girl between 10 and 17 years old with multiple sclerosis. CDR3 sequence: CASSPRQEEQYF. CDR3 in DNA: TGTGCCAGCAGCCCACGACAGGAAGAGCAGTACTTC.